The 14 T cell receptor beta chains in this list originate from one sample, sequenced in a study of OX40 agonist ivuxolimab in advanced cancers. TCRdb's table, derived via immunoSEQ multiplex PCR, lists solely in-frame clones and lacks some. The repertoire includes some 45,000 clones, nearly 80% of them detected once, and over 7% sits in the top ten. The input for sequencing was CD4+ or CD8+ T cells sorted from blood, taken in a trial of the OX40 agonist ivuxolimab. All receptors come from an adult with an advanced solid tumor such as melanoma, head and neck, liver or kidney cancer.

This clone was seen a single time. The chain links TRBV6-1 to TRBJ1-2; 8 bases line up with TRBD1. The J segment lost 7 bases and the V segment lost 7 bases, leaving 14 bases of the junction unmatched. Germline V gene sequence: CDR1 MNHNS, CDR2 SASEGT. The CDR3 totals 15 residues. CDR3 DNA: TGTGCCAGCATTCTATTGGGGCAGGGGGCTCGTGGCTACACCTTC. It translates to CASILLGQGARGYTF.

V gene TRBV9 combines with J gene TRBJ2-1; 10 bases are a match to TRBD2. From germline, CDR1 is SGDLS and CDR2 YYNGEE. The V segment lost 2 bases and the J segment 7 bases; nucleotides outside the gene matches: 6. This CDR3 comprises 15 residues. The CDR3 nucleotides are TGTGCCAGCAGCGTGACGCTAGCGGGAGTAAATGAGCAGTTCTTC. It specifies CASSVTLAGVNEQFF. The whole variable domain, remainder taken from reference TRBV9 and TRBJ2-1, is DSGVTQTPKHLITATGQRVTLRCSPRSGDLSVYWYQQSLDQGLQFLIQYYNGEERAKGNILERFSAQQFPDLHSELNLSSLELGDSALYFCASSVTLAGVNEQFFGPGTRLTVL.

J is TRBJ2-1 and V is TRBV2, with 13 bases that match TRBD2. Germline CDR1 reads SNHLY; CDR2 reads FYNNEI. The CDR3 extends over 16 amino acids. Trimming took 7 bases from V and 11 from J; bases not matched to a gene: 14. The CDR3 nucleotides are TGTGCCAGCACTATAGGACTAGCGGGGGCCCTAGTTCAGCAGTTCTTC. Amino acid sequence: CASTIGLAGALVQQFF.

The chain has TRBV7-2 and TRBJ2-7, with 12 nucleotides matching TRBD2. CDR1 SGHTA and CDR2 FQGNSA come from the germline V gene. V was clipped by 0 bases and J by 7 bases; unmatched bases: 4. The CDR3 extends over 15 amino acids. In nucleotides, the CDR3 is TGTGCCAGCAGCTTAGCGGCACTAGCGGGAGGAGAGCAGTACTTC. This codes for CASSLAALAGGEQYF.

V and J are TRBV10-1 and TRBJ1-3; unclear D gene. Germline V gives CDR1 WNHNN, CDR2 SYGVQD (reference sequence). The CDR3 runs 14 residues. V lost 8 bases to trimming and J lost 2 bases, with 13 bases between them. The CDR3 DNA is TGCGCCAGCGGTTCGGGAACCACTGGAAACACCATATATTTT. Encoded protein: CASGSGTTGNTIYF.

The chain combines TRBV2 with TRBJ2-1, with no clear D. This CDR3 is built from 14 residues. Between the trimmed V and J ends, which lost 4 bases and 0 bases, there was a span of 7 bases. Per germline, CDR1 SNHLY and CDR2 FYNNEI. CDR3 sequence (DNA): TGTGCCAGCAGTGCTCAACCCTCCTACAATGAGCAGTTCTTC. This codes for CASSAQPSYNEQFF.

This clone is a singleton in its sample. The genes are TRBV19 and TRBJ1-6; D gene ambiguous. This CDR3 comprises 15 residues. V lost 1 base and J lost 0, with 4 bases in between. The V gene's germline CDR1 is LNHDA and CDR2 SQIVND (reference sequence). Written as DNA, the CDR3 is TGTGCCAGTAGTATAGTAACCTCCTATAATTCACCCCTCCACTTT. This gives the protein CASSIVTSYNSPLHF.

This chain connects TRBV27 to TRBJ2-7, with 7 bases that match TRBD2. CDR1 is MNHEY, CDR2 SMNVEV, per germline (reference sequence). This CDR3 has 16 amino acids. V lost 5 bases, J lost 0 bases, and 10 bases stayed unmatched. The CDR3 here is CASSPAPSGPSYEQYF. The CDR3 region has the DNA TGTGCCAGCAGTCCCGCCCCTAGCGGCCCCTCCTACGAGCAGTACTTC.

The rearrangement uses TRBV5-1 and TRBJ2-2, with D perhaps matching TRBD1 (5 bases). Per germline, CDR1 SGHRS and CDR2 YFSETQ. The CDR3 consists of 18 residues. The germline V and J ends were trimmed by 0 bases and 5 bases, with 20 bases remaining between them. The CDR3 is CASSLVWQGKDRTGELFF. The CDR3 DNA reads TGCGCCAGCAGCTTGGTCTGGCAGGGCAAGGACCGGACCGGGGAGCTGTTTTTT.

CDR3 region: CASSFGPRVNTEAFF. In DNA, the CDR3 is TGTGCCAGCAGCTTTGGCCCACGGGTGAACACTGAAGCTTTCTTT. The rearrangement joins TRBV7-9 to TRBJ1-1; D gene unclear. V was clipped by 3 bases and J by 0 bases, with 11 bases between them. The germline gives CDR1 SEHNR, CDR2 FQNEAQ (reference sequence). CDR3 length equals 15 residues. Together with reference TRBV7-9 and TRBJ1-1, the CDR3 gives the full variable domain: DTGVSQNPRHKITKRGQNVTFRCDPISEHNRLYWYRQTLGQGPEFLTYFQNEAQLEKSRLLSDRFSAERPKGSFSTLEIQRTEQGDSAMYLCASSFGPRVNTEAFFGQGTRLTVV.

V usage is TRBV11-2 and J usage is TRBJ2-1; TRBD1 aligns across 7 bases. From germline, CDR1 is SGHAT and CDR2 FQNNGV. This CDR3 is 13 amino acids long. Unmatched junction bases numbered 5, after V lost 5 bases and J lost 7 bases. CDR3 nucleotides: TGTGCCAGCAGCCTCGGACAGGTGAATGAGCAGTTCTTC. This sequence encodes CASSLGQVNEQFF.

This chain joins TRBV30 and TRBJ1-1; D gene ambiguous. The ends were cut back, 6 bases at V and 3 bases at J, with 11 bases in the middle. Germline loops: CDR1 GTSNPN, CDR2 SVGIG (reference sequence). This CDR3 spans 12 amino acids. The CDR3: CACNREDTEAFF. As DNA, the CDR3 is TGTGCCTGTAATAGGGAAGACACTGAAGCTTTCTTT.

The rearrangement joins TRBV10-3 to TRBJ1-4; TRBD1 agrees at 9 bases. CDR3 length: 17 amino acids. The trim removed 0 bases at V and 8 bases at J, leaving 10 bases unmatched. Germline V CDR1 and CDR2: ENHRY, SYGVKD. CDR3 loop: CAISESRTGGAGEKLFF. DNA for the CDR3: TGTGCCATCAGTGAGTCCCGAACAGGGGGCGCAGGGGAAAAACTGTTTTTT.

The rearrangement joins TRBV2 to TRBJ2-5; D gene unclear. The J call could be wrong; TRBJ2-7 is a better fit for the DNA end. This CDR3 spans 12 amino acids. Per germline, CDR1 SNHLY and CDR2 FYNNEI. CDR3 residues: CASTQTSYEQYF. DNA of the CDR3: TGTGCCAGCACTCAGACCTCCTACGAGCAGTACTTC.